What follows is one TCR beta chain and its context. Its antigen is not identified. This sample stems from a study of beta chain features in type 1 diabetes. Study in general: Comparable age, gender and cell yields were observed in patients relative to healthy donors. All of the samples together had 107,917,701 sorted cells examined.

Each sorted fraction was over 95% pure. Germline CDR1 is SGHTA and CDR2 is FQGTGA. The CDR3 extends over 15 amino acids. Between the trimmed V and J ends, which lost 0 bases and 2 bases, there was a span of 8 bases. Reverse transcribing all isolated RNA meant expressed TCRB transcripts were sequenced. The protocol was immunoSEQ multiplex PCR, while the TCRdb copy is restricted to in-frame clones and leaves out a portion. The sample carries 150,000 to 180,000 clones, approximately 10% recorded once. Study-level points and caveats: The VDJ junctions of type 1 diabetes patients carried fewer insertions and more deletions. In all four CD4+ subsets, TCRB CDR3 length was significantly, moderately reduced in type 1 diabetes.

J is TRBJ2-1 and V is TRBV7-3; D gene ambiguous. This clonotype was obtained from a man aged 30-40 years with type 1 diabetes. The sequencing input was central memory CD4+ T cells from blood. CDR3 sequence reads: CASSLTSDTYNEQFF. Written as DNA, the CDR3 is TGTGCCAGCAGCTTAACGTCAGACACCTACAATGAGCAGTTCTTC.